These 7 T cell receptor beta chains were sequenced from one sample in a study of beta chain features in type 1 diabetes. All of the isolated RNA was reverse transcribed, so expressed TCRB transcripts were sequenced. Here immunoSEQ multiplex PCR was the method, and the copy in TCRdb shows in-frame clones only, minus some. This table holds roughly 350,000 clones, 9.5% to 11% found once. The sample taken for sequencing was naive CD4+ T cells from blood. The receptors shown here come from a woman aged 30 to 39 in good health.

This clone was seen only a few times. The rearrangement joins TRBV7-9 to TRBJ2-3; tentative D call: TRBD2 (5 bases). The CDR3 runs 15 residues. CDR1 and CDR2 (germline): SEHNR, FQNEAQ (reference sequence). Trimming removed 5 bases at V and 11 bases at J, with 23 bases between. The CDR3 protein is CASSLTSDLGIRQYF. CDR3 nucleotide sequence: TGTGCCAGCAGCCTGACTTCGGACTTGGGAATCAGGCAGTATTTT.

The table lists this clone with a few counts. The chain recombines TRBV7-2 with TRBJ2-7; unclear D gene. Trimming shortened V by 4 bases and J by 4 bases, and 11 bases separated the two germline ends. The CDR3 is 13 residues long. CDR1 and CDR2 from the germline V gene are SGHTA and FQGNSA. CDR3 sequence: CASSSLTRYEQYF. DNA of the CDR3: TGTGCCAGCAGCTCCTTGACAAGATACGAGCAGTACTTC.

This clone has only a few counts. The chain uses TRBV5-4 and TRBJ2-2; 10 bases align to TRBD2. The germline gives CDR1 SGHNT, CDR2 YYREEE (reference sequence). V dropped 2 bases and J dropped 6; count of bases not matched to a gene: 7. The CDR3 consists of 16 residues. For the CDR3, the DNA is TGTGCCAGCAGCTTTGGGCTAGCGGGAGTAGCCGGGGAGCTGTTTTTT. Its translation: CASSFGLAGVAGELFF. Supplemented by reference TRBV5-4 and TRBJ2-2, the full variable domain reads ETGVTQSPTHLIKTRGQQVTLRCSSQSGHNTVSWYQQALGQGPQFIFQYYREEENGRGNFPPRFSGLQFPNYSSELNVNALELDDSALYLCASSFGLAGVAGELFFGEGSRLTVL.

This clone was seen more than once but under ten times. The rearrangement links TRBV20-1 to TRBJ2-7; tentatively, D is TRBD1 (5 bases). Germline V gives CDR1 DFQATT, CDR2 SNEGSKA (reference sequence). The CDR3 is made up of 11 amino acids. Between the trimmed V and J ends, which lost 4 bases and 5 bases, there was a span of 9 bases. The CDR3 region has the DNA TGCAGTGCTACAGGGCGCGACGAGCAGTACTTC. Encoded protein: CSATGRDEQYF.

This chain joins TRBV18 and TRBJ2-7, with 7 bases fitting TRBD1. Per the germline V gene, CDR1 is KGHSH and CDR2 is LQKENI. V dropped 2 bases and J dropped 4; count of bases not matched to a gene: 5. The CDR3 is made up of 14 amino acids. In nucleotides, the CDR3 is TGTGCCAGCTCACCAGCCGGGACAGAGTACGAGCAGTACTTC. It is translated as CASSPAGTEYEQYF.

V usage is TRBV7-9 and J usage is TRBJ1-2; TRBD1 matches at 8 bases. This CDR3 has 14 residues. Germline CDR1 SEHNR, CDR2 FQNEAQ (reference sequence). The V and J ends lost 5 bases and 8 bases, in that order; junction bases with no gene match: 10. The CDR3 DNA reads TGTGCCAGCAGCATCCAGACAGGGGTAGGCGGCTACACCTTC. Translated, it gives CASSIQTGVGGYTF.

This chain links TRBV29-1 with TRBJ1-4; a possible D gene is TRBD1 (6 bases). Germline values: CDR1 SQVTM, CDR2 ANQGSEA. CDR3 length: 13 residues. The ends were cut back, 6 bases at V and 5 bases at J, with 13 bases in the middle. CDR3 residues: CSVIGGPNEKLFF. The CDR3 DNA is TGCAGCGTCATAGGGGGACCGAATGAAAAACTGTTTTTT. The complete variable domain, with remaining parts taken from reference TRBV29-1 and TRBJ1-4, reads SAVISQKPSRDICQRGTSLTIQCQVDSQVTMMFWYRQQPGQSLTLIATANQGSEATYESGFVIDKFPISRPNLTFSTLTVSNMSPEDSSIYLCSVIGGPNEKLFFGSGTQLSVL.